This TCR beta chain was captured by sequencing in a study of cytomegalovirus exposure and HLA in healthy donors. V lost 0 bases, J lost 5 bases, and 22 bases lay in between. Germline CDR1 reads SGHVS; CDR2 reads FNYEAQ. CDR3 size: 18 residues. Primers: 60 Vbeta forward and 13 Jbeta reverse. Profiling relied on immunoSEQ multiplex PCR, and the TCRdb table lists in-frame clones only, not all of them. The data hold some 120,000 clones, with around 81% observed a single time. Study conclusions and caveats: Most of the CMV-associated TCR beta chains (in a later analysis) appeared to be HLA-restricted. Donors belonging to an Asian-associated ancestry cluster reportedly showed fewer N-insertions in productive TCRs than the roughly 670-donor mean, according to what a later analysis found.

Concerning this clone: Antigen unknown.

The rearrangement links TRBV7-6 to TRBJ2-5, with D tentatively TRBD2 (6 bases). Sample: PBMCs. The TCR sequence derives from a woman in her forties in good health and CMV-seronegative. For the CDR3, the DNA is TGTGCCAGCAGCTTAGCCCTTCGGGGGAAGAGGGCCGGGGAGACCCAGTACTTC. Its protein is CASSLALRGKRAGETQYF.